The clone carrying this T cell receptor (beta chain) occurred a few times. What it binds is unknown. These data are taken from a study of cytomegalovirus exposure and HLA in healthy donors. Regarding the study as a whole: In a later analysis, first-cohort TCR clusters were found to tend to co-occur in the 120 or so validation repertoires. Cytomegalovirus-associated status was assigned to about 170 TCR beta chains.

TCRdb's table, derived via immunoSEQ multiplex PCR, lists solely in-frame clones and lacks some. The sample carries 82,000 or so clones, approximately 93% recorded once. Unmatched junction bases numbered 5, after V lost 4 bases and J lost 4 bases. Per germline, CDR1 SEHNR and CDR2 FQNEAQ (reference sequence). The CDR3 loop spans 16 amino acids. Sequenced input: PBMCs. The receptor's source is a young man in good health and CMV-seronegative. The rearrangement joins TRBV7-9 to TRBJ1-6, with 9 bases identical to TRBD1. CDR3 sequence reads: CASSSTGGGYNSPLHF. CDR3 coding DNA: TGTGCCAGCAGCTCCACAGGGGGCGGGTATAATTCACCCCTCCACTTT. The full variable domain, in which reference TRBV7-9 and TRBJ1-6 provide the parts outside the CDR3, is DTGVSQNPRHKITKRGQNVTFRCDPISEHNRLYWYRQTLGQGPEFLTYFQNEAQLEKSRLLSDRFSAERPKGSFSTLEIQRTEQGDSAMYLCASSSTGGGYNSPLHFGNGTRLTVT.